A single sample is the source of the 11 T cell receptor beta chains below, sequenced in a study of beta chain features in type 1 diabetes (dated by TCRdb to the late 2010s). Library creation used the immunoSEQ multiplex PCR assay. All of the isolated RNA was reverse transcribed with the High Capacity cDNA Reverse Transcription Kit, so expressed TCRB transcripts were sequenced. Imported from immuneACCESS, the table was reduced by TCRdb to in-frame sequences with V and J called. These copies leave out some clones; in studies compared against another copy, an unresolved V gene accounts for under half, and the cause of the remainder is not known. The sample has around 430,000 clones on record, approximately 30% of them singletons. The ten biggest clones cover roughly 0.066% of the sample. Material for sequencing was naive CD4+ T cells from blood. The cell subset or site label on this specimen signifies: true naive CD4+ T cells. These receptors were taken from a man between 18 and 35 years old in good health.

This chain uses TRBV30 with TRBJ1-2; TRBD1 might be the D (5 bases). The CDR3 is made up of 13 amino acids. V gave up 4 bases and J gave up 3 bases, with 12 bases separating them. Germline V lookup: CDR1 GTSNPN, CDR2 SVGIG (reference sequence). The CDR3 is CAWTAGQYYGYTF. DNA for the CDR3: TGTGCCTGGACCGCAGGGCAATACTATGGCTACACCTTC.

The V call is TRBV9, the J call TRBJ1-3; 10 bases are a match to TRBD1. Germline loops: CDR1 SGDLS, CDR2 YYNGEE. Trimming removed 2 bases from V and 4 bases from J; junction bases left unmatched: 3. CDR3 length: 15 residues. The CDR3 spells CASSVGTGVGNTIYF. The CDR3, as DNA: TGTGCCAGCAGCGTCGGGACAGGGGTCGGAAACACCATATATTTT.

This chain connects TRBV30 to TRBJ1-5, with a tentative D call TRBD1 (6 bases). From germline, CDR1 is GTSNPN and CDR2 SVGIG (reference sequence). Trimming removed 3 bases from V and 1 base from J, with 7 bases in between. The CDR3 extends over 13 amino acids. The CDR3 sequence: CAWRGHSNQPQHF. DNA for the CDR3: TGTGCCTGGAGGGGACACAGCAATCAGCCCCAGCATTTT.

The chain is built from TRBV18 and TRBJ2-1; the match to TRBD2 covers 9 bases. V was clipped by 6 bases and J by 7 bases; unmatched bases: 4. In germline, CDR1 is KGHSH, CDR2 LQKENI. The CDR3 is 13 residues long. This CDR3 reads CASSPGLANEQFF. In DNA, the CDR3 is TGTGCCAGCTCCCCGGGACTAGCTAATGAGCAGTTCTTC.

The chain is built from TRBV4-1 and TRBJ2-7; 10 nucleotides agree with TRBD1. Germline values: CDR1 MGHRA, CDR2 YSYEKL. There are 15 residues in the CDR3. The J segment lost 3 bases and the V segment lost 5 bases, leaving 7 bases of the junction unmatched. The CDR3, as DNA: TGCGCCAGCAGCAGGGACAGGGGCGGCTACTACGAGCAGTACTTC. Its translation: CASSRDRGGYYEQYF.

This clone occurred a few times. CDR3 residues: CASSVAHAGIYGYTF. Here the CDR3 DNA reads TGTGCCAGCAGCGTAGCTCACGCTGGGATCTATGGCTACACCTTC. V and J are TRBV9 and TRBJ1-2; the D is unclear. The CDR3 totals 15 residues. Germline assignment: CDR1 SGDLS and CDR2 YYNGEE. V lost 0 bases, J lost 4 bases, and 13 bases lay in between. The full variable domain, in which reference TRBV9 and TRBJ1-2 provide the parts outside the CDR3, is DSGVTQTPKHLITATGQRVTLRCSPRSGDLSVYWYQQSLDQGLQFLIQYYNGEERAKGNILERFSAQQFPDLHSELNLSSLELGDSALYFCASSVAHAGIYGYTFGSGTRLTVV.

This clone was picked up a small number of times. The V call is TRBV29-1, the J call TRBJ2-7; D ambiguous. Trimming shortened V by 6 bases and J by 3 bases, and 15 bases separated the two germline ends. The CDR3 length is 13 residues. Per the germline V gene, CDR1 is SQVTM and CDR2 is ANQGSEA. The CDR3 sequence: CSVRPYVGYEQYF. The CDR3, as DNA: TGCAGCGTGAGGCCCTACGTGGGCTACGAGCAGTACTTC.

The chain links TRBV18 to TRBJ1-5; D is uncertain. With 2 bases removed from V and 6 bases from J, the gap between germline ends came to 11 bases. This CDR3 has 14 residues. The germline CDR1 and CDR2 sequences are KGHSH and LQKENI. CDR3 sequence: CASSPATGSQPQHF. CDR3 DNA: TGTGCCAGCTCACCAGCCACGGGGAGTCAGCCCCAGCATTTT.

This clone was counted only a few times. The chain has TRBV19 and TRBJ2-2; no firm D call. Between the trimmed V and J ends, which lost 3 bases and 7 bases, there was a span of 9 bases. Per germline, CDR1 LNHDA and CDR2 SQIVND (reference sequence). The CDR3 sequence is 13 residues long. The CDR3 DNA reads as TGTGCCAGTAGTATCAGGCAAGGCGGGGAGCTGTTTTTT. It yields the protein CASSIRQGGELFF.

A few counts support this clone. The CDR3 loop is CASNPAGANVLTF. CDR3 nucleotides: TGTGCCAGCAACCCGGCTGGGGCCAACGTCCTGACTTTC. This chain connects TRBV6-6 to TRBJ2-6; D gene uncertain. This CDR3 region has 13 residues. V was pared by 7 bases and J by 2 bases, with 6 bases between. Looked up from germline, CDR1 is MNHNY and CDR2 is SVGAGI (reference sequence).

This clone appeared a few times. The chain carries TRBV27 and TRBJ1-1; weak D call: TRBD1 (6 bases). V lost 3 bases and J 3 bases, leaving 8 bases between the germline ends. The CDR3 has 13 residues. Germline V gene data show CDR1 as MNHEY and CDR2 as SMNVEV (reference sequence). The CDR3 loop reads CASSLEGDTEAFF. The CDR3 DNA reads as TGTGCCAGCAGTTTGGAGGGGGACACTGAAGCTTTCTTT.